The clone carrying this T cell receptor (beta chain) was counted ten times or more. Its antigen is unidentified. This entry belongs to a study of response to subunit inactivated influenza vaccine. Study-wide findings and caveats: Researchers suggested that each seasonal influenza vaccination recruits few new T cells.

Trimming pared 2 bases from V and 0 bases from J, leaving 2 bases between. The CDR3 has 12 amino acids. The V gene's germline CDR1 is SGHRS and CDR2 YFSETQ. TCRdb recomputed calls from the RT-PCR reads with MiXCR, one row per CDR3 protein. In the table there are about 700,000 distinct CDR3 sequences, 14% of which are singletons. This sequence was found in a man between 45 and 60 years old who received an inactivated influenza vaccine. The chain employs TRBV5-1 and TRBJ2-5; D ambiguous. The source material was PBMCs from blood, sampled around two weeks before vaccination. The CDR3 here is CASSFNQETQYF. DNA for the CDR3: TGCGCCAGCAGCTTTAACCAAGAGACCCAGTACTTC.